This passage covers 21 T cell receptor beta chains from one sample sequenced in a study of CD8 T cells in ankylosing spondylitis. TCRdb called the 5' RACE reads again in MiXCR, with one record for every CDR3 protein. Among 300,000 to 400,000 distinct CDR3 sequences, around 20% were seen once, and the ten largest hold over 10%. The sample taken for sequencing was blood, either unsorted or a sorted T cell fraction (not recorded which). Source of these receptors: a male donor with ankylosing spondylitis or in good health (not recorded which).

This clonotype was found a few times. The CDR3, as DNA: TGTGCCAGCAGCTTAGGGAACGCGGTTCAGCCCCAGCATTTT. Its translation is CASSLGNAVQPQHF. V usage is TRBV7-8 and J usage is TRBJ1-5, with no clear D. CDR1 and CDR2 (germline): SGHVS, FQNEAQ. V lost 1 base and J 6 bases, leaving 10 bases between the germline ends. The CDR3 is 14 residues long.

This clonotype was seen many times. CDR3 protein: CASSPLIYSTDTQYF. CDR3 in DNA: TGTGCCAGCAGTCCACTTATCTATAGCACAGATACGCAGTATTTT. The gene calls are TRBV12-3 or TRBV12-4 and TRBJ2-3, with D unclear. There are 15 residues in the CDR3. With 5 bases removed from V and 0 bases from J, the gap between germline ends came to 12 bases.

The V and J genes are TRBV12-3 or TRBV12-4 and TRBJ2-5; D gene ambiguous. This CDR3 is built from 13 residues. Deletions cut 6 bases from V and 5 bases from J, with 13 bases between. CDR3 protein: CASRQNALETQYF. CDR3 DNA: TGTGCCAGCAGACAAAACGCCTTGGAGACCCAGTACTTC.

The chain combines TRBV9 with TRBJ2-2; D call uncertain. Between the trimmed V and J ends, which lost 0 bases and 8 bases, there was a span of 5 bases. This CDR3 contains 12 residues. From germline, CDR1 is SGDLS and CDR2 YYNGEE. This CDR3 is CASSVGWGELFF. The DNA for the CDR3 is TGTGCCAGCAGCGTAGGGTGGGGGGAGCTGTTTTTT.

The chain links TRBV12-3 or TRBV12-4 to TRBJ2-2; D call uncertain. This CDR3 is built from 12 residues. V was trimmed by 5 bases and J by 4 bases, leaving 5 bases between them. In DNA, the CDR3 is TGTGCCAGCAGTCCCACCACCGGGGAGCTGTTTTTT. Translating it yields CASSPTTGELFF.

The rearrangement links TRBV2 to TRBJ1-1; perhaps TRBD1 as D (5 bases). V lost 2 bases, J lost 13 bases, and 17 bases lay in between. The CDR3 sequence is 13 residues long. Germline V CDR1 and CDR2: SNHLY, FYNNEI. CDR3 DNA sequence: TGTGCCAGCAGTGAAAGGGGCCTCGCGGCAGATTTCTTT. Protein sequence: CASSERGLAADFF.

V is TRBV28 and J is TRBJ2-5, with D possibly matching TRBD1 (6 bases). This CDR3 contains 14 residues. Trimming left V 2 bases short and J 1 base short, with 8 bases between. CDR1 and CDR2 from the germline V gene are MDHEN and SYDVKM. The CDR3 protein is CASSLPDSQETQYF. CDR3 bases: TGTGCCAGCAGTTTACCGGACAGCCAAGAGACCCAGTACTTC.

There are a few counts of this clonotype. The chain has TRBV12-3 or TRBV12-4 and TRBJ2-7; the match to TRBD1 covers 12 bases. Trimming took 9 bases from V and 5 from J; bases not matched to a gene: 5. CDR3 length: 13 residues. CDR3 residues: CASPGTGGHEQYF. In DNA, the CDR3 is TGTGCCAGTCCCGGGACAGGGGGCCACGAGCAGTACTTC.

This clonotype was seen ten or more times. The chain uses TRBV5-6 and TRBJ2-5, with D possibly TRBD2 on 5 matching bases. Germline loops: CDR1 SGHDT, CDR2 YYEEEE. This CDR3 contains 15 residues. V was trimmed by 2 bases and J by 3 bases, leaving 14 bases between them. CDR3 protein: CASSFARRGKETQYF. Here the CDR3 DNA reads TGTGCCAGCAGCTTCGCACGGCGAGGGAAAGAGACCCAGTACTTC.

The sample holds many counts of this clonotype. V is TRBV6-5 and J is TRBJ2-3, with TRBD2 identical over 10 bases. V was clipped by 4 bases and J by 5 bases; unmatched bases: 9. Germline loops: CDR1 MNHEY, CDR2 SVGAGI. This CDR3 contains 16 residues. Written as DNA, the CDR3 is TGTGCCAGCAGTTCCACGCTAGCGGGGGTTGGAGATACGCAGTATTTT. Translated: CASSSTLAGVGDTQYF.

In this sample, this clonotype turned up a few times. This rearrangement joins TRBV3-1 to TRBJ2-4; perhaps TRBD2 as D (6 bases). This CDR3 has 15 amino acids. Germline V gene lookup returns CDR1 LGHDT and CDR2 YNNKEL (reference sequence). V was shortened by 0 bases and J by 8 bases, with 14 bases between the two germline ends. Here the CDR3 reads CASSQDPEEGHIQYF. The CDR3 region has the DNA TGTGCCAGCAGCCAAGATCCGGAGGAGGGGCACATTCAGTACTTC.

This clonotype was picked up many times. The rearrangement joins TRBV7-9 to TRBJ2-3; no clear D. Germline-derived CDR1 and CDR2 are SEHNR and FQNEAQ (reference sequence). The CDR3 consists of 12 residues. Trimming took 8 bases from V and 1 from J, leaving 7 bases between them. The CDR3 DNA reads as TGTGCCAGCGGTTGGGGCACAGATACGCAGTATTTT. It encodes CASGWGTDTQYF.

This chain joins TRBV12-3 or TRBV12-4 and TRBJ2-1, with 8 bases matching TRBD1. V shed 2 bases and J 10 bases; nucleotides not matched to a gene: 10. This CDR3 has 15 amino acids. This chain's CDR3 is CASSLLDRGVWEQFF. In nucleotides, the CDR3 is TGTGCCAGCAGTTTATTAGACAGGGGTGTATGGGAGCAGTTCTTC.

V and J are TRBV4-1 and TRBJ2-7, with 8 bases matching TRBD1. Germline assignment: CDR1 MGHRA and CDR2 YSYEKL. The CDR3 runs to 15 residues. The V and J ends lost 4 bases and 5 bases, in that order; junction bases with no gene match: 10. The chain's CDR3 is CASSRPGGRGDEQYF. CDR3 coding DNA: TGCGCCAGCAGCCGACCAGGGGGCCGGGGCGACGAGCAGTACTTC.

This chain uses TRBV20-1 with TRBJ2-3; D is unclear. Trimming removed 1 base at V and 1 base at J, with 9 bases between. The CDR3 is 14 residues long. Germline CDR1 reads DFQATT; CDR2 reads SNEGSKA (reference sequence). The CDR3 region has the DNA TGCAGTGCTAGAGCGACGGAAGGCACAGATACGCAGTATTTT. It translates to CSARATEGTDTQYF.

A few counts support this clonotype. This chain uses TRBV6-4 with TRBJ2-5, with 9 positions matching TRBD2. The CDR3 consists of 15 residues. Germline CDR1 reads MRHNA; CDR2 reads SNTAGT. The junction had 5 bases not matched to a gene; V was cut back by 4 bases and J by 2 bases. The CDR3 loop reads CASSAELAGQETQYF. CDR3 nucleotide sequence: TGTGCCAGCAGTGCTGAACTAGCGGGTCAAGAGACCCAGTACTTC.

A few counts support this clonotype. This sequence joins TRBV15 and TRBJ2-1, with 9 bases identical to TRBD1. The junction had 16 bases not matched to a gene; V was cut back by 0 bases and J by 4 bases. The germline CDR1 and CDR2 sequences are LNHNV and YYDKDF (reference sequence). This CDR3 region has 20 residues. The CDR3 is CATSREYRTGAFTSYNEQFF. CDR3 in DNA: TGTGCCACCAGCAGAGAATATAGGACAGGGGCCTTCACTTCTTACAATGAGCAGTTCTTC.

This clonotype was seen at least ten times. The chain couples TRBV7-8 to TRBJ2-1, with 8 bases fitting TRBD1. V shed 2 bases, J shed 9 bases, and the junction held 6 bases outside the gene matches. This CDR3 is 14 amino acids long. CDR1 is SGHVS and CDR2 is FQNEAQ in the germline V gene. Written as DNA, the CDR3 is TGTGCCAGCAGCTTATCTCCAGGGGGCTTTGAGCAGTTCTTC. Translation: CASSLSPGGFEQFF.

Notes on this clonotype: Being one base from a much bigger clone, this may be a read error. The chain is built from TRBV20-1 and TRBJ2-1; D is undetermined. This CDR3 region has 15 residues. CDR1 is DFQATT, CDR2 SNEGSKA, per germline (reference sequence). V lost 1 base, J lost 10 bases, and 20 bases lay in between. The CDR3 nucleotides read TGCAGTGCTAGAGTTGAATCGGCAGTCTCCTACGAGCAGTTCTTC. Translating it yields CSARVESAVSYEQFF.

The chain joins TRBV10-3 to TRBJ2-7, with D possibly matching TRBD2 (6 bases). Trimming stripped 2 bases from V and 7 bases from J, with 9 bases between. The CDR3 has 12 amino acids. CDR1 ENHRY and CDR2 SYGVKD come from the germline V gene. The CDR3 DNA reads as TGTGCCATCAGTGAGACTGCGGGGGAGCAGTACTTC. Protein product: CAISETAGEQYF.

V usage is TRBV7-9 and J usage is TRBJ2-5; D not resolved. This CDR3 region has 13 residues. In germline, CDR1 is SEHNR, CDR2 FQNEAQ (reference sequence). CDR3 residues: CVTKRGGQETQYF. The CDR3 DNA sequence: TGTGTCACGAAACGCGGCGGACAAGAGACCCAGTACTTC.